This T cell receptor (beta chain) was obtained from a study of OX40 agonist ivuxolimab in advanced cancers. Study conclusions and caveats: More expanded clones were found, on average, in CD8+ than in CD4+ T cells. Within 6 weeks, CD4+ and CD8+ blood T cells expanded clonally at 0.1 to 3.0 mg/kg.

From germline, CDR1 is MNHEY and CDR2 SMNVEV (reference sequence). The CDR3 totals 16 residues. The repertoire was sequenced with immunoSEQ multiplex PCR; TCRdb's copy has only in-frame clones and lacks some. The data show around 62,000 clones, about 90% seen once. As concerns this clone: Its matching antigen is unknown.

The chain joins TRBV27 to TRBJ2-5; 13 bases fit TRBD2. Matching the DNA end better, TRBJ2-7 makes the J call doubtful. Source: CD4+ or CD8+ T cells sorted from blood, taken in a trial of the OX40 agonist ivuxolimab. The origin of this receptor is an adult with an advanced solid tumor such as melanoma, head and neck, liver or kidney cancer. DNA for the CDR3: TGTGCCAGCAGTGTCCCCCGGACTAGCGGGAGATACGAGCAGTACTTC. Residues: CASSVPRTSGRYEQYF.